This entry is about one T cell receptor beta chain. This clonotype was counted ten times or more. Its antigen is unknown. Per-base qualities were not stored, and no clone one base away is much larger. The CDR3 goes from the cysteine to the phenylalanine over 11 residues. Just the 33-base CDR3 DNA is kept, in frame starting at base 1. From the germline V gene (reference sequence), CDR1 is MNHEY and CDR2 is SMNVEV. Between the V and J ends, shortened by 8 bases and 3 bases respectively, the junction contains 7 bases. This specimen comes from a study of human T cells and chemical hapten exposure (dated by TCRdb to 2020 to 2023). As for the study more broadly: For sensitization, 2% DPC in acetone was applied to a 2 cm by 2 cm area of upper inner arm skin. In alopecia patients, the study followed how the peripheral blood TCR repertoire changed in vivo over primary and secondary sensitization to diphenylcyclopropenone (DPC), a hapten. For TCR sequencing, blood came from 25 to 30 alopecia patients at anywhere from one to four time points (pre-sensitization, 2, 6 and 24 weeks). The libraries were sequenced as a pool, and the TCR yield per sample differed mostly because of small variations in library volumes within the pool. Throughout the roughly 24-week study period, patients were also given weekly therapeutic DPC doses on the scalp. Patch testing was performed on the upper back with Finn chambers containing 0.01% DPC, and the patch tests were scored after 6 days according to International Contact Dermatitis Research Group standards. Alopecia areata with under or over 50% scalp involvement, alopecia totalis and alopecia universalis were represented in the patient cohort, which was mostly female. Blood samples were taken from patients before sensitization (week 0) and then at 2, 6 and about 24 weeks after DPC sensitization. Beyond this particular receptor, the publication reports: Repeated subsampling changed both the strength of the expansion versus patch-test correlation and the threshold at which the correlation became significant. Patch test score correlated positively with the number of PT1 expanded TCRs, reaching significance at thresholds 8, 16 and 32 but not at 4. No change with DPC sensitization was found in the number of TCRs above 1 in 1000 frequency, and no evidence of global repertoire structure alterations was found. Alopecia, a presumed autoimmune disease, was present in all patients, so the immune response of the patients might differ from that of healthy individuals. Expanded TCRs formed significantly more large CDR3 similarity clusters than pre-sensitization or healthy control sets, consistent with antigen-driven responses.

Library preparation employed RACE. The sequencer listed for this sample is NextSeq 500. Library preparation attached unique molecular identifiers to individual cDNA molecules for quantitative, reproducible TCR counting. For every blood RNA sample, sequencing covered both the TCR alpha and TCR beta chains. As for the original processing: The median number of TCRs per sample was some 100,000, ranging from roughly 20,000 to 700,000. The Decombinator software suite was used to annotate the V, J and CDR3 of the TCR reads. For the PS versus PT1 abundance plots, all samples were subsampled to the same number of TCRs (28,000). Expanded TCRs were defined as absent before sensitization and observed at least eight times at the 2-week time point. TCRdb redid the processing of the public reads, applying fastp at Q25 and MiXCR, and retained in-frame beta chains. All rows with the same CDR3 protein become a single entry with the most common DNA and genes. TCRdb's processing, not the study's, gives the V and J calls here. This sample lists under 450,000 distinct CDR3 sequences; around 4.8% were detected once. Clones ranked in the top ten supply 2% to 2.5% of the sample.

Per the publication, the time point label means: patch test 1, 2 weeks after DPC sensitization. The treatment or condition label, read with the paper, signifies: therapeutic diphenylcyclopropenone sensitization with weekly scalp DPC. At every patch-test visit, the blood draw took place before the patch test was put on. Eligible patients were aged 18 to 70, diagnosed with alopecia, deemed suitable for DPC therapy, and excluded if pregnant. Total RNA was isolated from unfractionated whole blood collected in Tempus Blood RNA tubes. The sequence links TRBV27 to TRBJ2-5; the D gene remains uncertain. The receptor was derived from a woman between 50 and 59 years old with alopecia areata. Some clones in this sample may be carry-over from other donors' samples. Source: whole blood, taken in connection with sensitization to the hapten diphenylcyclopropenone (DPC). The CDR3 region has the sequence CASGVEETQYF. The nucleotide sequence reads TGTGCCAGCGGGGTCGAAGAGACCCAGTACTTC.